This T cell receptor beta chain was sequenced for a study of blood T cell repertoires in COVID-19. Original handling: Amplifying reference gene primers gave estimates of nucleated cell counts. Assay: immunoSEQ multiplex PCR; the TCRdb copy retains only in-frame clones and omits some. Clone size and V and J calls were adopted from that table, with D and trimming inferred from the DNA. The sample holds fewer than 50,000 clones; roughly 80% are singletons and the top ten take around 5%. Germline CDR1 SGHAT, CDR2 FQNNGV. CDR3 length equals 17 residues. After removal of 1 base from V and 8 bases from J, the junction contained 7 bases not matched to a gene.

This chain joins TRBV11-2 and TRBJ2-1; 14 nucleotides match TRBD2. The clonotype originates from a man aged 45-60 years with active COVID-19. The sequenced material came from peripheral blood. CDR3 in amino acids: CASSLVRLAGGYDEQFF. The CDR3 DNA reads TGTGCCAGCAGCTTAGTCCGACTAGCGGGGGGGTATGATGAGCAGTTCTTC.